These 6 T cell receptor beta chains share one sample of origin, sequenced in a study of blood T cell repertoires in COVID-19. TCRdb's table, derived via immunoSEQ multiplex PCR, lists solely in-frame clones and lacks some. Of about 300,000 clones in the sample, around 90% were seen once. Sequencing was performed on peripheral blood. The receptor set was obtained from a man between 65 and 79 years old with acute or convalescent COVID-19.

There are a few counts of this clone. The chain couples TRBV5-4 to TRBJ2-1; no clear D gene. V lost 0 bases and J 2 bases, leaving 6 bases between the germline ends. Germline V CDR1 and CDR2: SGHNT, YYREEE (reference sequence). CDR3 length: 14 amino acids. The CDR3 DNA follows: TGTGCCAGCAGCTTGGGGAGCACCTACAATGAGCAGTTCTTC. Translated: CASSLGSTYNEQFF.

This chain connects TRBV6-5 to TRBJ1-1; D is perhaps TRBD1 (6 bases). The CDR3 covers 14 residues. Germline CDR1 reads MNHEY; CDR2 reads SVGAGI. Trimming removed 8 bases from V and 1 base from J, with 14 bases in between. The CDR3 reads CASGGPGQNTEAFF. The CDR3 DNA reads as TGTGCCAGCGGGGGACCGGGACAGAACACTGAAGCTTTCTTT.

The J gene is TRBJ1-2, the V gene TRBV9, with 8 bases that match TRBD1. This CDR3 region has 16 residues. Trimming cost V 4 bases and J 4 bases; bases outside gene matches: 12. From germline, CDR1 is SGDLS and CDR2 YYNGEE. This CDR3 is CASSPGAGGAGYGYTF. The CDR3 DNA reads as TGTGCCAGCAGCCCCGGGGCAGGGGGCGCGGGCTATGGCTACACCTTC.

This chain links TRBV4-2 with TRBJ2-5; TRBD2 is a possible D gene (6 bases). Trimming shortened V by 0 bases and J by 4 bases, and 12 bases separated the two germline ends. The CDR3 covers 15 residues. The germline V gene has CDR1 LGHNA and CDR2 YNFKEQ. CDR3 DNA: TGTGCCAGCAGCCAAGATCGGACGGGAGTAGAGACCCAGTACTTC. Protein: CASSQDRTGVETQYF.

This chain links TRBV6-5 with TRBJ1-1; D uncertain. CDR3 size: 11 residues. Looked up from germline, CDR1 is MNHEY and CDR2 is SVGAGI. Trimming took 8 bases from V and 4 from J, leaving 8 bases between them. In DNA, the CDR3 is TGTGCCAGCTCGGAGCGCACTGAAGCTTTCTTT. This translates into CASSERTEAFF.

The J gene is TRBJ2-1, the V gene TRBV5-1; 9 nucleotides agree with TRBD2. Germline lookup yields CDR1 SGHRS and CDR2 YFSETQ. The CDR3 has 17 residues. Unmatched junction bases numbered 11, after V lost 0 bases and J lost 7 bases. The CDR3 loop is CASSLASFAGGRNEQFF. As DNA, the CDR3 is TGCGCCAGCAGCTTGGCCTCCTTTGCGGGGGGGCGTAATGAGCAGTTCTTC.